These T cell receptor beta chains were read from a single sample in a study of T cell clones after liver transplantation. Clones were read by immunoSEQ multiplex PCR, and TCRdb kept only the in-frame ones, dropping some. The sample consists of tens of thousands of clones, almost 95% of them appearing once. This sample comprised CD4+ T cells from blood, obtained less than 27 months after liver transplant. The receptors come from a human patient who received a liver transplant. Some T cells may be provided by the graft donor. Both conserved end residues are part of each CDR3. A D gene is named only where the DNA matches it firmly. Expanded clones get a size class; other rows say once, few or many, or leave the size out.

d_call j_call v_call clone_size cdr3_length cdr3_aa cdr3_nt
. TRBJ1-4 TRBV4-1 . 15 CASSHVEQPGEKLFF TGCGCCAGCAGCCATGTCGAACAGCCGGGTGAAAAACTGTTTTTT
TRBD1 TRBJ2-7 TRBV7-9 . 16 CASSLISGTGVYEQYF TGTGCCAGCAGCTTAATTTCCGGGACAGGGGTCTACGAGCAGTACTTC
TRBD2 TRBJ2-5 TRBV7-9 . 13 CASSRPGGETQYF TGTGCCAGCAGCCGGCCGGGAGGGGAGACCCAGTACTTC
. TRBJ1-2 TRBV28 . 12 CASSLAVRGYTF TGTGCCAGCAGTTTGGCTGTTCGGGGCTACACCTTC
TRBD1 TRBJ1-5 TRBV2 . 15 CASTLGQGSNQPQHF TGTGCCAGCACCCTGGGACAGGGAAGCAATCAGCCCCAGCATTTT
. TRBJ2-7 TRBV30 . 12 CAWSDLGYEQYF TGTGCCTGGAGCGACCTAGGCTACGAGCAGTACTTC
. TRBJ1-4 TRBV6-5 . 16 CASSYSPGTSEEKLFF TGTGCCAGCAGTTACTCACCGGGGACATCCGAAGAAAAACTGTTTTTT
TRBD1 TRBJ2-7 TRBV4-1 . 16 CASSQLPGTGSYEQYF TGCGCCAGCAGCCAACTTCCCGGGACAGGCTCCTACGAGCAGTACTTC
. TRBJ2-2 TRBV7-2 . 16 CASSSQGDVRTGELFF TGTGCCAGCAGCTCACAGGGAGATGTTCGGACCGGGGAGCTGTTTTTT
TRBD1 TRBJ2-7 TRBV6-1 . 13 CASSADRGTEQYF TGTGCCAGCAGCGCCGACAGGGGAACCGAGCAGTACTTC
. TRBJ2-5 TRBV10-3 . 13 CAISEPGGETQYF TGTGCCATCAGTGAGCCCGGCGGGGAGACCCAGTACTTC
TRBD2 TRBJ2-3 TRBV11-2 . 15 CASSSRLAGEDTQYF TGTGCCAGCAGCTCGAGACTAGCGGGAGAAGATACGCAGTATTTT
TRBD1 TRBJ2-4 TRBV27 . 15 CASRRTGLAKNIQYF TGTGCCAGCAGAAGGACAGGGCTAGCCAAAAACATTCAGTACTTC
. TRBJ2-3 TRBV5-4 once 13 CASSETRADTQYF TGTGCCAGCAGCGAGACCCGGGCAGATACGCAGTATTTT
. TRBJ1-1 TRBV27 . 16 CASSLSGQVPNTEAFF TGTGCCAGCAGTTTATCTGGGCAGGTACCAAACACTGAAGCTTTCTTT
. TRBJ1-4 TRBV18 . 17 CASSPPGRGWGYEKLFF TGTGCCAGCTCACCCCCGGGTCGGGGATGGGGATATGAAAAACTGTTTTTT
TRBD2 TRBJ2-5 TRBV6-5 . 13 CASSYPGGKTQYF TGTGCCAGCAGTTATCCCGGGGGGAAGACCCAGTACTTC
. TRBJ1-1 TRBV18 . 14 CASSSQGRDTEAFF TGTGCCAGCTCATCACAGGGTCGTGACACTGAAGCTTTCTTT
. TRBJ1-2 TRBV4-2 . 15 CASSQDFGTLVGYTF TGTGCCAGCAGCCAAGATTTCGGGACTTTGGTTGGCTACACCTTC
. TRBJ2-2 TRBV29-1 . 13 CSVEGEYDGELFF TGCAGCGTTGAGGGGGAGTACGACGGGGAGCTGTTTTTT
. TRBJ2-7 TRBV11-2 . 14 CASSLDPTKGEQYF TGTGCCAGCAGCTTGGATCCTACTAAAGGGGAGCAGTACTTC
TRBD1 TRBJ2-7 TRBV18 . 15 CASSLVGQGPYEQYF TGTGCCAGCTCATTAGTGGGACAGGGGCCCTACGAGCAGTACTTC
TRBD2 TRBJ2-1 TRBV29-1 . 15 CSAYLLAGQSNEQFF TGCAGCGCTTACTTACTAGCGGGCCAATCCAATGAGCAGTTCTTC
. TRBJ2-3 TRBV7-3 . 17 CASSFLGTRVGADTQYF TGTGCCAGCAGCTTCCTCGGGACTCGGGTTGGGGCAGATACGCAGTATTTT
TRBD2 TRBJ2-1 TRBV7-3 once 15 CASSLLGAGVNEQFF TGTGCCAGCAGCTTATTAGGAGCGGGAGTAAATGAGCAGTTCTTC
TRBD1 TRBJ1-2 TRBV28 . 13 CASRRQGGLGYTF TGTGCCAGCAGGCGACAGGGTGGTTTGGGCTACACCTTC